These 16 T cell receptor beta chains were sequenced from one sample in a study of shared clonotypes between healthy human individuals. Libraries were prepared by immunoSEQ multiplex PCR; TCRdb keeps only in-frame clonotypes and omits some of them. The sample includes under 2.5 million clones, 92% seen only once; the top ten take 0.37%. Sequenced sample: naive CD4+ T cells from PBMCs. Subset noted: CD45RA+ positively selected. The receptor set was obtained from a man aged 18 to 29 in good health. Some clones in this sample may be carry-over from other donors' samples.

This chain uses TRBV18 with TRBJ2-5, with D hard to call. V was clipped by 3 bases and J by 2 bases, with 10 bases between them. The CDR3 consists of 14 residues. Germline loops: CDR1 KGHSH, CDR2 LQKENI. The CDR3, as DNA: TGTGCCAGCTCACCCATGGACCAGCAAGAGACCCAGTACTTC. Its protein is CASSPMDQQETQYF.

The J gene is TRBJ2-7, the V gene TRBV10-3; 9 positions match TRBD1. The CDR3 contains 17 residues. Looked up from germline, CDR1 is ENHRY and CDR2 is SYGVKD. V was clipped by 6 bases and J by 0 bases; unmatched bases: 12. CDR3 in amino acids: CAIRTDPGTGNSYEQYF. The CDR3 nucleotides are TGTGCCATCAGAACCGACCCCGGGACAGGGAACTCCTACGAGCAGTACTTC.

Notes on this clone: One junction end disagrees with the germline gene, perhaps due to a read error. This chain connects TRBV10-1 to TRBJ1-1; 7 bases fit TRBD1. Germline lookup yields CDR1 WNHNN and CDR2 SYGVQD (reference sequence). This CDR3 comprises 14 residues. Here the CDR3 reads CASSEGDSNTEAFF. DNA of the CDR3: TGCGCCAGCAGTGAGGGGGACAGCAACACCGAAGCTTTCTTT.

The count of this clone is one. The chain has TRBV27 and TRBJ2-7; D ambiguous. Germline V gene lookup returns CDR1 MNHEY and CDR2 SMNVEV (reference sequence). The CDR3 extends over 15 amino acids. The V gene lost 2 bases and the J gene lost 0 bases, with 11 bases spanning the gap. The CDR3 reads CASSLKIPSSYEQYF. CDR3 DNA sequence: TGTGCCAGCAGTTTAAAAATACCTAGCTCCTACGAGCAGTACTTC.

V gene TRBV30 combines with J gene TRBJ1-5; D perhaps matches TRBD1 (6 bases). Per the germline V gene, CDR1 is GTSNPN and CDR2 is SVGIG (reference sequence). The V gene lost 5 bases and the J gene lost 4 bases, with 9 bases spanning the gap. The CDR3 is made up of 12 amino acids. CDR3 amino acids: CAWGQSNQPQHF. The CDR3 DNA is TGTGCCTGGGGACAGAGTAATCAGCCCCAGCATTTT.

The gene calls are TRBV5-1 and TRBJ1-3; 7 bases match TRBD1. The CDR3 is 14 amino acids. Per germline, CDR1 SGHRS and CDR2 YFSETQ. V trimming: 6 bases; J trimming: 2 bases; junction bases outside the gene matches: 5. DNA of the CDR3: TGCGCCAGCACCTCTGGGACAGCTGGAAACACCATATATTTT. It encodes CASTSGTAGNTIYF.

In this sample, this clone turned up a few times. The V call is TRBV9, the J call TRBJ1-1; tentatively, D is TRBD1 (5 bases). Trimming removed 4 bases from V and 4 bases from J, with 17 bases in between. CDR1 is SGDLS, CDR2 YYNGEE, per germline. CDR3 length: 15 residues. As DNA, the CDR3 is TGTGCCAGCAGCTTTACGGGGGTTGTGAGCACTGAAGCTTTCTTT. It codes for CASSFTGVVSTEAFF. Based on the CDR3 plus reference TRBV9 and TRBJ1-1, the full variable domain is DSGVTQTPKHLITATGQRVTLRCSPRSGDLSVYWYQQSLDQGLQFLIQYYNGEERAKGNILERFSAQQFPDLHSELNLSSLELGDSALYFCASSFTGVVSTEAFFGQGTRLTVV.

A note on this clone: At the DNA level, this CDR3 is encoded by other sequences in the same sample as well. CDR3 loop: CASSFLAGGTDTQYF. The CDR3 coding sequence is TGTGCCAGCAGCTTTCTAGCGGGAGGCACAGATACGCAGTATTTT. This sequence joins TRBV11-2 and TRBJ2-3, with 10 bases identical to TRBD2. Germline CDR1 reads SGHAT; CDR2 reads FQNNGV. The J segment lost 1 base and the V segment lost 3 bases, leaving 1 base of the junction unmatched. The CDR3 runs to 15 residues.

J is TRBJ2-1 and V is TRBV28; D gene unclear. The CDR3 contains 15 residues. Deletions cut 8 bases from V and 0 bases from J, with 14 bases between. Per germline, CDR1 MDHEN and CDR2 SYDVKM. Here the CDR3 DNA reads TGTGCCAGCCTGGTCGGCGGCCGCTCCTACAATGAGCAGTTCTTC. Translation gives CASLVGGRSYNEQFF.

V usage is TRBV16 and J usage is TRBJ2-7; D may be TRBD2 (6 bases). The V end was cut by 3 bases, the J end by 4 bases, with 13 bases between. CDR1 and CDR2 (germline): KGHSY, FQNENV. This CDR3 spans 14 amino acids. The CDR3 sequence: CASSQGRRSYEQYF. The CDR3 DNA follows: TGTGCCAGCAGCCAGGGGAGGAGATCGTACGAGCAGTACTTC.

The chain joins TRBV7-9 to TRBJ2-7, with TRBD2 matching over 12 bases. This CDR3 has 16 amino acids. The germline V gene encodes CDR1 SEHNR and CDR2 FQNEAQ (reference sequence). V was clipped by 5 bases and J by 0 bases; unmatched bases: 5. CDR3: CASSMGTSGSSYEQYF. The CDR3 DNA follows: TGTGCCAGCAGCATGGGGACTAGCGGGTCCTCCTACGAGCAGTACTTC.

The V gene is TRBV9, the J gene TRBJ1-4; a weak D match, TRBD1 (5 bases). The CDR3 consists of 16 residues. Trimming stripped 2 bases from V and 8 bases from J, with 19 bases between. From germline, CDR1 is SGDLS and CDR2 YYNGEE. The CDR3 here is CASSVAPWGKREKLFF. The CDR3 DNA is TGTGCCAGCAGCGTCGCACCTTGGGGGAAGAGGGAAAAACTGTTTTTT.

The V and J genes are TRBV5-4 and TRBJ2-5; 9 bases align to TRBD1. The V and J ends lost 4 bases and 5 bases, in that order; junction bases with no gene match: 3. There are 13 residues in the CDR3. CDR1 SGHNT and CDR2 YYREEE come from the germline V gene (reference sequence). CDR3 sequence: CASSAGQGETQYF. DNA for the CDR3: TGTGCCAGCAGCGCCGGACAGGGGGAGACCCAGTACTTC.

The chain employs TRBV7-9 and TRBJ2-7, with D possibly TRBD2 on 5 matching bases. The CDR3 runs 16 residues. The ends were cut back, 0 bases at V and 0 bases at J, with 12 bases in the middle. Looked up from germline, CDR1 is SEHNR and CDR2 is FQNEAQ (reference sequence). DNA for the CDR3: TGTGCCAGCAGCTTAGCTTCCTCGGACTTCTCCTACGAGCAGTACTTC. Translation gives CASSLASSDFSYEQYF.

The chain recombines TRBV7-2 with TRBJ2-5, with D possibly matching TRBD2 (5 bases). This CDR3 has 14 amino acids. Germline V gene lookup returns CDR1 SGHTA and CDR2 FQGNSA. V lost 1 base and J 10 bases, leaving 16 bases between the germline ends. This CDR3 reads CASSLEDRHGNQYF. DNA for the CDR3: TGTGCCAGCAGCTTAGAGGATAGACACGGGAACCAGTACTTC. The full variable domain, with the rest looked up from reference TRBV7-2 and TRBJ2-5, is GAGVSQSPSNKVTEKGKDVELRCDPISGHTALYWYRQSLGQGLEFLIYFQGNSAPDKSGLPSDRFSAERTGGSVSTLTIQRTQQEDSAVYLCASSLEDRHGNQYFGPGTRLLVL.

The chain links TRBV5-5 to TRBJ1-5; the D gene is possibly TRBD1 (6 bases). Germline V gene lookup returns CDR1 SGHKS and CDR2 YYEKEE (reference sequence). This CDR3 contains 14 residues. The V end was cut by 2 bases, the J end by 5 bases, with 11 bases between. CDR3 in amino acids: CASSFSGAYQPQHF. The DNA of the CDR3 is TGTGCCAGCAGCTTCTCAGGGGCCTATCAGCCCCAGCATTTT. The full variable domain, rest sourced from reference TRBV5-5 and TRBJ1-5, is DAGVTQSPTHLIKTRGQQVTLRCSPISGHKSVSWYQQVLGQGPQFIFQYYEKEERGRGNFPDRFSARQFPNYSSELNVNALLLGDSALYLCASSFSGAYQPQHFGDGTRLSIL.